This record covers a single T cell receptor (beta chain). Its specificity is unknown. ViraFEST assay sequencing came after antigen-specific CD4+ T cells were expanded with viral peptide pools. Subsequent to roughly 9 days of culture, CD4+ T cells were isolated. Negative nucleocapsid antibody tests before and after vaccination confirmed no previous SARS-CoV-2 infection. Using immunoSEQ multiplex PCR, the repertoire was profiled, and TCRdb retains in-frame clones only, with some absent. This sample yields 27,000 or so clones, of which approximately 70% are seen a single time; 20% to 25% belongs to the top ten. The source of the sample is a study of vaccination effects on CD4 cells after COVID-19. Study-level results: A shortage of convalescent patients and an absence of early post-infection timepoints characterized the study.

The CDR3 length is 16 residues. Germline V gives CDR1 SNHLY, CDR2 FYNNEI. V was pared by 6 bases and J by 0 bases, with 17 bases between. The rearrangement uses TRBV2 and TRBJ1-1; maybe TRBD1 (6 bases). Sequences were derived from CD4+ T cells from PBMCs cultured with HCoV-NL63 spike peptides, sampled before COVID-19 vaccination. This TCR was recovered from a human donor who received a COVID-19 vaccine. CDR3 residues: CASSLGGGAVNTEAFF. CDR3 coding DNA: TGTGCCAGCAGCCTTGGGGGGGGCGCCGTGAACACTGAAGCTTTCTTT.